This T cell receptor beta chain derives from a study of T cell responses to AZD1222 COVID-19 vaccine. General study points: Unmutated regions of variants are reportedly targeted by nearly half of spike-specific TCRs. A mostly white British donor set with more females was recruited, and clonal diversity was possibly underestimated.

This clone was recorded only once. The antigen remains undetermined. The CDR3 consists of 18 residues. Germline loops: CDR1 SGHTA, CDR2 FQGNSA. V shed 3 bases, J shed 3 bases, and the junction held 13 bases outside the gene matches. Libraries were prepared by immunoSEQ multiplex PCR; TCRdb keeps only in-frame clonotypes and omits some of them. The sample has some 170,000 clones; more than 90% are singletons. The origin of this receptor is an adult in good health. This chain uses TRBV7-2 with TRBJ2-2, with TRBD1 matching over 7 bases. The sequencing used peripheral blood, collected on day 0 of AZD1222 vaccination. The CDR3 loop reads CASSLRGRLRSDTGELFF. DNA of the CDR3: TGTGCCAGCAGCTTGAGGGGGCGCCTAAGGTCGGACACCGGGGAGCTGTTTTTT.